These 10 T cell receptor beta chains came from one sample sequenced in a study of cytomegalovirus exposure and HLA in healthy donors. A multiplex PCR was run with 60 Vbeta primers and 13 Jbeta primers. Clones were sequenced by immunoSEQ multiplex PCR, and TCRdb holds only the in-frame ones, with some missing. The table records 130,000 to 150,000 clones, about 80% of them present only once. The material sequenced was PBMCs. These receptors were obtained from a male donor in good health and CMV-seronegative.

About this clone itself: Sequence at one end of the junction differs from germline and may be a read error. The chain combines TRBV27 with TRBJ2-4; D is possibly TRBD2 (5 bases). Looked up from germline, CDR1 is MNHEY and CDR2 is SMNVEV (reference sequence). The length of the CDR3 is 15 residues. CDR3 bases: TGTGCCGGCAGCCACCGGGATACCTGGGCGAACATTCAGTACTTC. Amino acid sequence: CAGSHRDTWANIQYF.

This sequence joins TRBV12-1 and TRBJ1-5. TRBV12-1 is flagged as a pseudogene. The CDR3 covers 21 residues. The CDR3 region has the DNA TGTGCCAGCAGCTTACTATCTCTAAGGTTAGTCATCCTTTTGAGCAATCAGCCCCAGCATTTT. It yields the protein CASSLLSLRLVILLSNQPQHF.

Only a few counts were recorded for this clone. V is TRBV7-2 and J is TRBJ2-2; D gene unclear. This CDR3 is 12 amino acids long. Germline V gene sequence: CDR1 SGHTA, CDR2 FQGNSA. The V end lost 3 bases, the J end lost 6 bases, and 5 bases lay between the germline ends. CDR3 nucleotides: TGTGCCAGCAGCTTTCGTCCCGGGGAGCTGTTTTTT. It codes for CASSFRPGELFF.

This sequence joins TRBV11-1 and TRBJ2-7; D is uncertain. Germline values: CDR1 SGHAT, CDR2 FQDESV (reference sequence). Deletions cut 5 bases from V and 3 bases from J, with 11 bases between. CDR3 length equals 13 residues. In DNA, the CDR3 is TGTGCCAGCAGCGAAAGAACTGGCTACGAGCAGTACTTC. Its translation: CASSERTGYEQYF.

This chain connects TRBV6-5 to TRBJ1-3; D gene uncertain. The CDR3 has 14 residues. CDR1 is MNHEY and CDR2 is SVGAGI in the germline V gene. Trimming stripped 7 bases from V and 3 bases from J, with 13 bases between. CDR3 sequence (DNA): TGTGCCAGCACCGAGCCGGGGTATGGAAACACCATATATTTT. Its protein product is CASTEPGYGNTIYF.

This CDR3 reads CASSPTTGNNYGYTF. Here the CDR3 DNA reads TGTGCCAGCTCACCGACGACAGGGAATAACTATGGCTACACCTTC. The chain joins TRBV18 to TRBJ1-2; TRBD1 aligns across 7 bases. V trimming: 3 bases; J trimming: 1 base; junction bases outside the gene matches: 5. The CDR3 length is 15 residues. Germline V gene sequence: CDR1 KGHSH, CDR2 LQKENI.

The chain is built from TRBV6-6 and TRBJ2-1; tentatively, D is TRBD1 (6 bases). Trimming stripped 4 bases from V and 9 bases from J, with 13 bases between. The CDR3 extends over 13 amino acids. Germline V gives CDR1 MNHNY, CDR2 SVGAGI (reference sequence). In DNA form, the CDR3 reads TGTGCCAGCAGTTTTGACAGGTACGGTGAGCAGTTCTTC. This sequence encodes CASSFDRYGEQFF.

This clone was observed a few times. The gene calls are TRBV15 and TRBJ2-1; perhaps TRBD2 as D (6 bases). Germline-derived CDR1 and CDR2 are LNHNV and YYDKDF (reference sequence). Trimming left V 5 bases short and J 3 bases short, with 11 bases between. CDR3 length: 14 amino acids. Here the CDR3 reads CATSPGDGYNEQFF. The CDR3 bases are TGTGCCACCAGCCCGGGGGACGGCTACAATGAGCAGTTCTTC.

The CDR3 DNA reads as TGTGCCAGCTCCTACAGGGGCGATGGTCGCGGGGAGCTGTTTTTT. This codes for CASSYRGDGRGELFF. The chain recombines TRBV18 with TRBJ2-2; 7 bases map to TRBD1. Germline V gene sequence: CDR1 KGHSH, CDR2 LQKENI. The CDR3 has 15 residues. V trimming: 6 bases; J trimming: 7 bases; junction bases outside the gene matches: 11.

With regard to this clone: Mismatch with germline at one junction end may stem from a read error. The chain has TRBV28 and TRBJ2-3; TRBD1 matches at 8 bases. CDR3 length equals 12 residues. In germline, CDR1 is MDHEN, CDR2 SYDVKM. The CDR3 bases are TGTGCCAGCAGTTTCCCCGAGGGACAGGACCATTTT. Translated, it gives CASSFPEGQDHF.